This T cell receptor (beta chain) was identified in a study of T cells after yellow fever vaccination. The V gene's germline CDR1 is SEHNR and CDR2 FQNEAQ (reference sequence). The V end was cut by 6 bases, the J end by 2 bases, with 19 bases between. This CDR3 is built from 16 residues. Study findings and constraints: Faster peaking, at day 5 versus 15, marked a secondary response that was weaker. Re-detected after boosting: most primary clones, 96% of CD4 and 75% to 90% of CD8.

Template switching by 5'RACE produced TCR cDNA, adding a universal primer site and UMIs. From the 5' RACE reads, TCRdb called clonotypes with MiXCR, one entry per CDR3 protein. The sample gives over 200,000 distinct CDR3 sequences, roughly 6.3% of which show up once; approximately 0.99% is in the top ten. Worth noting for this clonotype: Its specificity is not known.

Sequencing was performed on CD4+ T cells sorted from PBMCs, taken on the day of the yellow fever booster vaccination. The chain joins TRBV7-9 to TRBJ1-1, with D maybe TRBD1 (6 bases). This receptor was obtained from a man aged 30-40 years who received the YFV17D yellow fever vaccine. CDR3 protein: CASRLGSGTPNTEAFF. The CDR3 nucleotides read TGTGCCAGCAGACTAGGATCCGGGACACCTAACACTGAAGCTTTCTTT. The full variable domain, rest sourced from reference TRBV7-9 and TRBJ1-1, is DTGVSQNPRHKITKRGQNVTFRCDPISEHNRLYWYRQTLGQGPEFLTYFQNEAQLEKSRLLSDRFSAERPKGSFSTLEIQRTEQGDSAMYLCASRLGSGTPNTEAFFGQGTRLTVV.